The T cell receptor (beta chain) under discussion was sequenced for a study of blood T cells in healthy people across ages. The study, taken as a whole, reports: Across the age range, TCR beta diversity per million T cells fell in a roughly linear way.

A second PCR of 7 to 11 cycles used a sample-barcoded 5' primer and a J-beta primer mix. Each CDR3 protein gets one entry after TCRdb re-called the 5' RACE reads with MiXCR. The sample has about 830,000 distinct CDR3 sequences; under 80% are singletons. The sample, about 9.2 milliliters of peripheral blood, was drawn from each donor. The total RNA that was extracted per sample amounted to at least 5.5 micrograms. This clonotype occurred a few times. Antigen unknown. Germline assignment: CDR1 LGHDT and CDR2 YNNKEL (reference sequence). V was shortened by 1 base and J by 5 bases, with 9 bases between the two germline ends. The CDR3 contains 14 residues.

The sequencing sample was made of blood. V and J are TRBV3-1 and TRBJ1-5, with a possible D match to TRBD1 (6 bases). This receptor was taken from a man aged 25 to 40 in good health. The CDR3 here is CASSQGRGYQPQHF. CDR3 DNA: TGTGCCAGCAGCCAAGGCAGGGGTTATCAGCCCCAGCATTTT. Based on the CDR3 plus reference TRBV3-1 and TRBJ1-5, the full variable domain is DTAVSQTPKYLVTQMGNDKSIKCEQNLGHDTMYWYKQDSKKFLKIMFSYNNKELIINETVPNRFSPKSPDKAHLNLHINSLELGDSAVYFCASSQGRGYQPQHFGDGTRLSIL.